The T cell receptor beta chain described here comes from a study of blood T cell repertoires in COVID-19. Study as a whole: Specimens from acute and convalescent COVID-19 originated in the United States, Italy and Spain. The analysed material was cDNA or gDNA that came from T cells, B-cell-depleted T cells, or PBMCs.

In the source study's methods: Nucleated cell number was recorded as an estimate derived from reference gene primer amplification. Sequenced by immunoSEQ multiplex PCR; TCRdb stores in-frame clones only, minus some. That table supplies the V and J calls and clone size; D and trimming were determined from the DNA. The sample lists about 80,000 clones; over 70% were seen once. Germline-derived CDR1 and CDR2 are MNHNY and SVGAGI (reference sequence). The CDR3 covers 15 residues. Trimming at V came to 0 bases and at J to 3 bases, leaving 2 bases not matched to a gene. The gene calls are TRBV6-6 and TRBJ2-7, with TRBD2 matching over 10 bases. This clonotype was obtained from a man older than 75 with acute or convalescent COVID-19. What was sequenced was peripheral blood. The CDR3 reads CASSYSPSGGYEQYF. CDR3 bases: TGTGCCAGCAGTTACTCGCCTAGCGGGGGCTACGAGCAGTACTTC.